The rows below give T cell receptor beta chains drawn from one sample of a study of T cells in narcolepsy. What these receptors recognize is not known. This table comes from immunoSEQ multiplex PCR, and its TCRdb copy is limited to in-frame clones, with some not included. The sample holds under 2,000 clones, approximately 20% seen once. The sequencing input was cultured CD4+ T cells from cerebrospinal fluid. Every receptor here comes from a human donor with narcolepsy. The CDR3 runs from the conserved cysteine through the conserved F or W. The D gene is left open where the match is weak. Clone sizes are given selectively: once, few, many, or a class where the clone is expanded.

j_gene | abundance | d_gene | v_gene | CDR3nt | CDR3aa
TRBJ1-5 | once | - | TRBV5-6 | TGTGCCAGCAGCCAAGGACAGACACCCCAGCCCCAGCATTTT | CASSQGQTPQPQHF
TRBJ2-5 | few | TRBD2 | TRBV7-9 | TGTGCCAGCAGCTTTTATGGGGGGGAGGAGACCCAGTACTTC | CASSFYGGEETQYF
TRBJ2-7 | medium-sized | - | TRBV14 | TGTGCCAGCAGCCAAGATCTGGGACTCTACGAGCAGTACTTC | CASSQDLGLYEQYF
TRBJ2-5 | - | TRBD2 | TRBV9 | TGTGCCAGCAGCGTAGGAGGGACTACCCAAGAGACCCAGTACTTC | CASSVGGTTQETQYF
TRBJ1-1 | - | - | TRBV7-8 | TGTGCCAGCAGGGCAGCTCCGAACACTGAAGCTTTCTTT | CASRAAPNTEAFF
TRBJ2-5 | - | TRBD2 | TRBV28 | TGTGCCAGCAGTTTCTCACTAGCGGGGGGCCGGGGAGAGACCCAGTACTTC | CASSFSLAGGRGETQYF
TRBJ1-5 | once | TRBD1 | TRBV7-3 | TGTGCCAGTCAGGGGGTTAGCAATCAGCCCCAGCATTTT | CASQGVSNQPQHF
TRBJ2-5 | few | - | TRBV27 | TGTGCCAGCAGCTTCTCGAGGAGTGAGACCCAGTACTTC | CASSFSRSETQYF
TRBJ1-5 | large | TRBD1 | TRBV2 | TGTGCCAGCAGTCAAAGGACAGGGCTGGAGCCCCAGCATTTT | CASSQRTGLEPQHF
TRBJ1-2 | - | - | TRBV5-4 | TGTGCCAGCAGGGTGGAAGGTGTTCACTATGGCTACACCTTC | CASRVEGVHYGYTF
TRBJ1-1 | - | TRBD1 | TRBV7-9 | TGTGCCAGCAGCTTGAGGGGGCTGGACACTGAAGCTTTCTTT | CASSLRGLDTEAFF
TRBJ2-5 | - | - | TRBV13 | TGTGCCAGCAGCTTCTCGAGGAGTGAGACCCAGTACTTC | CASSFSRSETQYF
TRBJ1-5 | - | - | TRBV10-2 | TGCGCCAGCAGTGAGAGCGGTTACAATCAGCCCCAGCATTTT | CASSESGYNQPQHF
TRBJ1-2 | - | - | TRBV5-4 | TGTGCCAGCAGCTATGATGTTGACAGCCCTAACTATGGCTACACCTTC | CASSYDVDSPNYGYTF
TRBJ1-2 | medium-sized | - | TRBV5-1 | TGCGCCCGGTCGGGGGGAGGTGGCTACACCTTC | CARSGGGGYTF
TRBJ2-3 | - | TRBD2 | TRBV4-1 | TGCGCCAGCAGCCAAGAGGGGCCTAGCGGGGGGTCGAGCACAGATACGCAGTATTTT | CASSQEGPSGGSSTDTQYF
TRBJ1-4 | medium-sized | - | TRBV12-5 | TGTGCTAGTGGTACCAGGTTAGGTGAAAAACTGTTTTTT | CASGTRLGEKLFF
TRBJ2-1 | - | TRBD2 | TRBV4-3 | TGCGCCAGCAGCCAAGATTTAAGCGGGGCCCTCAATGAGCAGTTCTTC | CASSQDLSGALNEQFF
TRBJ2-3 | few | - | TRBV4-1 | TGCGCCAGCAGCCAAGATCAGGGGGGGCTATCTAGCACAGATACGCAGTATTTT | CASSQDQGGLSSTDTQYF
TRBJ2-7 | - | - | TRBV6-6 | TGTGCCAGCAGATCAAAGAGCTCCTACGAGCAGTACTTC | CASRSKSSYEQYF
TRBJ1-4 | medium-sized | - | TRBV4-3 | TGCGCCAGCAGCCAAGATGTCCAGGGATCAACTAATGAAAAACTGTTTTTT | CASSQDVQGSTNEKLFF
TRBJ1-2 | - | - | TRBV7-8 | TGTGCCAGCAGCCGCATGGGGTTTACCCGAAAGATCTATGGCTACACCTTC | CASSRMGFTRKIYGYTF
TRBJ1-1 | few | - | TRBV7-2 | TGTGCCAGCAGGGCAGCTCCGAACACTGAAGCTTTCTTT | CASRAAPNTEAFF
TRBJ1-4 | few | TRBD1 | TRBV7-2 | TGTGCCAGCAGCTTACCGACAGGGGGAAAACTGTTTTTT | CASSLPTGGKLFF
TRBJ2-1 | medium-sized | - | TRBV27 | TGTGCCAGCAGTTTAAGCGGGACAGGGTTTCGAGCGGGGGGAAATGAGCAGTTCTTC | CASSLSGTGFRAGGNEQFF
TRBJ1-2 | - | - | TRBV11-2 | TGTGCCAGCAGCTTGACGGTCACAGGGCTTGGCTACACCTTC | CASSLTVTGLGYTF
TRBJ1-6 | medium-sized | - | TRBV6-6 | TGTGCCAGCAGTCGCAGGGACACCTATAATTCACCCCTCCACTTT | CASSRRDTYNSPLHF
TRBJ1-4 | - | TRBD1 | TRBV4-2 | TGTGCCAGCAGCTACGGGACAGGGGGTAATGAAAAACTGTTTTTT | CASSYGTGGNEKLFF
TRBJ1-1 | few | - | TRBV7-3 | TGTGCCAGCAGCTTAGATCGGAGGGGCACTGAAGCTTTCTTT | CASSLDRRGTEAFF